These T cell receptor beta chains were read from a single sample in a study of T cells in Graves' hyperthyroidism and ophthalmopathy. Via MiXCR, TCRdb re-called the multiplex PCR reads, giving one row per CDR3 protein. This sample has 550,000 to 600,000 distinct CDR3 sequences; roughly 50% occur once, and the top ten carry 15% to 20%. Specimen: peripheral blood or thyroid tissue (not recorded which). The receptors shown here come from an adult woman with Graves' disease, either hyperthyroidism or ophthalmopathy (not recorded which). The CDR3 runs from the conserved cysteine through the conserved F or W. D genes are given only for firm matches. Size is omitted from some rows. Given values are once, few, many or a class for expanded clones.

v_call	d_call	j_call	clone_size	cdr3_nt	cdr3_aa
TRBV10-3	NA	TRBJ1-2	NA	TGTGCCATCAGTGCTTTGAGGGGGAACTATGGCTACACCTTC	CAISALRGNYGYTF
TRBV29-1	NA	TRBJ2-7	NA	TGCAGCGTTGATGGTGTCTACGAGCAGTACTTC	CSVDGVYEQYF
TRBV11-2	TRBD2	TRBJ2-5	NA	TGTGCCAGCAGCGCGATAGCGGGGTCCGAGGAGACCCAGTACTTC	CASSAIAGSEETQYF
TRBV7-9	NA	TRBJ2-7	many	TGTGCCAGCAGCCCGAACCGACAGGATAGCCACGAGCAGTACTTC	CASSPNRQDSHEQYF
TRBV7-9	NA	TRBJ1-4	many	TGTGCCAGCAGCCCAATCGCTACTAATGAAAAACTGTTTTTT	CASSPIATNEKLFF
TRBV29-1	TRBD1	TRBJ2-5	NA	TGCAGCGTTGATATGGGACAGGGCACCCAAGAGACCCAGTACTTC	CSVDMGQGTQETQYF
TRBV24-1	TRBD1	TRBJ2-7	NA	TGTGCCACCAGTGATGGACAGGGAAGCTACGAGCAGTACTTC	CATSDGQGSYEQYF
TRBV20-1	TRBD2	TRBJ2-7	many	TGCAGTGCTAGAGATCGGCTTCTAGCGGGAGCTTTGTACGAGCAGTACTTC	CSARDRLLAGALYEQYF
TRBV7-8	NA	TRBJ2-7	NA	TGTGCCAGCAGCGCTAGGAACCCACAGGGGGGGGACGAGCAGTACTTC	CASSARNPQGGDEQYF
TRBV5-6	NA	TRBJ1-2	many	TGTGCCAGCAGCTTGCAGGGCTGGGGCTATGGCTACACCTTC	CASSLQGWGYGYTF